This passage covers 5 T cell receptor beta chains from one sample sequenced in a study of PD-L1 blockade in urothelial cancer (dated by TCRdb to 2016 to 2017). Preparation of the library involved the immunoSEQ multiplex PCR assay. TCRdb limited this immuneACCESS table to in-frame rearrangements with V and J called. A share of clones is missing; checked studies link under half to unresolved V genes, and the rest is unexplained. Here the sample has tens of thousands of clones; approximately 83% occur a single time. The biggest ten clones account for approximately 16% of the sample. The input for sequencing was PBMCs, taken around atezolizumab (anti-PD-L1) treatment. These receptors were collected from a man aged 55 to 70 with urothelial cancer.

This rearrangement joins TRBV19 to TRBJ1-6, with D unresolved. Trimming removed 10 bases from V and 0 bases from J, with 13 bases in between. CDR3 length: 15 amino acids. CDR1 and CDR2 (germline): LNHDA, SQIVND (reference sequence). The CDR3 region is CATRLQSSYNSPLHF. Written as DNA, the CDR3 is TGTGCCACTAGGTTACAGAGCTCCTATAATTCACCCCTCCACTTT.

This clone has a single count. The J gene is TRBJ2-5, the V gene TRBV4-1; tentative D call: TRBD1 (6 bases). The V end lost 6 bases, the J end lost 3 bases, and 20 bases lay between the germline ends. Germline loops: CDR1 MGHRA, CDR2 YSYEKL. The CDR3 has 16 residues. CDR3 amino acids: CASSNRLRDNKETQYF. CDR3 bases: TGCGCCAGCAGTAACCGCCTCCGGGACAATAAAGAGACCCAGTACTTC.

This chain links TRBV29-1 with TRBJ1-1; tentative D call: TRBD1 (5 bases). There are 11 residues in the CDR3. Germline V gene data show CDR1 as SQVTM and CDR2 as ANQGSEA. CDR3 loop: CSYGGGTEAFF. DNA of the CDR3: TGCAGTTACGGGGGGGGCACTGAAGCTTTCTTT.

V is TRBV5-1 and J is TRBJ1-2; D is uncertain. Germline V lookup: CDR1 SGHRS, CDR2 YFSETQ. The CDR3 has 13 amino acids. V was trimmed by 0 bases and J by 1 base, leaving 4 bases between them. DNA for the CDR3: TGCGCCAGCAGCTTGGACGGTAACTATGGCTACACCTTC. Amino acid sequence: CASSLDGNYGYTF.

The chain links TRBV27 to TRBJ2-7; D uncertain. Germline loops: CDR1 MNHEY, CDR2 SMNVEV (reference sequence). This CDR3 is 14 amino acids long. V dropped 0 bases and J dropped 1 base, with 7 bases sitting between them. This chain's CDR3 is CASSLSLRSYEQYF. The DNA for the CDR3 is TGTGCCAGCAGTTTATCTCTTAGATCCTACGAGCAGTACTTC.